A selection of T cell receptor beta chains follows, all from one sample in a study of blood T cell repertoires in COVID-19. Generated by immunoSEQ multiplex PCR, the TCRdb table keeps only in-frame clones and is missing some. The repertoire holds over 110,000 clones, over 75% seen once, with approximately 1.8% in the top ten. Material: peripheral blood. The receptors were gathered from a man in his sixties or seventies with acute or convalescent COVID-19. Both conserved end residues are part of each CDR3. D genes are given only for firm matches. Rows give clone size only sometimes, using once, few, many, or a class for an expanded clone.

v_gene: TRBV19
d_gene: TRBD2
abundance: NA
j_gene: TRBJ2-1
CDR3aa: CASSLGLAGGPREQFF
CDR3nt: TGTGCCAGTAGCCTGGGACTAGCGGGAGGGCCAAGGGAGCAGTTCTTC

v_gene: TRBV11-3
d_gene: NA
abundance: NA
j_gene: TRBJ2-1
CDR3aa: CASSLDRGSYNEQFF
CDR3nt: TGTGCCAGCAGCTTAGACAGGGGATCCTACAATGAGCAGTTCTTC

v_gene: TRBV7-2
d_gene: NA
abundance: NA
j_gene: TRBJ2-1
CDR3aa: CASSLAPSSSGSYNEQFF
CDR3nt: TGTGCCAGCAGCTTAGCGCCGAGCAGTTCGGGCTCCTACAATGAGCAGTTCTTC

v_gene: TRBV5-1
d_gene: TRBD1
abundance: NA
j_gene: TRBJ1-1
CDR3aa: CASTETGALSTEAFF
CDR3nt: TGCGCCAGCACTGAGACAGGGGCCTTGAGTACTGAAGCTTTCTTT

v_gene: TRBV11-1
d_gene: TRBD2
abundance: NA
j_gene: TRBJ2-3
CDR3aa: CASSPLAGGHLGRYF
CDR3nt: TGTGCCAGCAGTCCCCTAGCGGGGGGCCACCTGGGCAGGTATTTT

v_gene: TRBV13
d_gene: TRBD2
abundance: NA
j_gene: TRBJ2-3
CDR3aa: CASTSGLAYRTDTQYF
CDR3nt: TGTGCCAGCACTTCCGGACTAGCATATCGCACAGATACGCAGTATTTT

v_gene: TRBV7-3
d_gene: TRBD1
abundance: NA
j_gene: TRBJ1-6
CDR3aa: CASSLRGQTYNSPLHF
CDR3nt: TGTGCCAGCAGCTTAAGGGGACAGACCTATAATTCACCCCTCCACTTT

v_gene: TRBV7-9
d_gene: NA
abundance: once
j_gene: TRBJ2-7
CDR3aa: CASSLERGIGEQYF
CDR3nt: TGTGCCAGCAGCTTAGAGAGGGGGATCGGCGAGCAGTACTTC

v_gene: TRBV27
d_gene: NA
abundance: NA
j_gene: TRBJ2-5
CDR3aa: CASSTMPSIGETQYF
CDR3nt: TGTGCCAGCAGTACGATGCCCAGTATTGGCGAGACCCAGTACTTC

v_gene: TRBV7-8
d_gene: NA
abundance: NA
j_gene: TRBJ1-3
CDR3aa: CASSSYLGGFGNTIYF
CDR3nt: TGTGCCAGCAGCTCCTATCTTGGTGGTTTTGGAAACACCATATATTTT

v_gene: TRBV6-2/TRBV6-3
d_gene: TRBD1
abundance: NA
j_gene: TRBJ2-1
CDR3aa: CASSQQGDEQFF
CDR3nt: TGTGCCAGCAGCCAACAGGGGGATGAGCAGTTCTTC

v_gene: TRBV19
d_gene: TRBD1
abundance: NA
j_gene: TRBJ2-2
CDR3aa: CASRRTGTGELFF
CDR3nt: TGTGCCAGTAGAAGGACAGGCACCGGGGAGCTGTTTTTT

v_gene: TRBV15
d_gene: NA
abundance: NA
j_gene: TRBJ1-1
CDR3aa: CATSRGLSRGNTEAFF
CDR3nt: TGTGCCACCAGCAGAGGACTTTCCAGGGGGAACACTGAAGCTTTCTTT

v_gene: TRBV11-2
d_gene: TRBD1
abundance: NA
j_gene: TRBJ2-3
CDR3aa: CASSSPTGSDTDTQYF
CDR3nt: TGTGCCAGCAGCTCACCGACAGGGTCGGACACAGATACGCAGTATTTT

v_gene: TRBV28
d_gene: NA
abundance: NA
j_gene: TRBJ2-7
CDR3aa: CASSETGSSYEQYF
CDR3nt: TGTGCCAGCAGCGAAACGGGATCCTCCTACGAGCAGTACTTC

v_gene: TRBV10-2
d_gene: TRBD1
abundance: NA
j_gene: TRBJ1-2
CDR3aa: CASRDQGASGYTF
CDR3nt: TGCGCCAGCCGAGACCAGGGGGCGAGTGGCTACACCTTC

v_gene: TRBV25-1
d_gene: TRBD1
abundance: few
j_gene: TRBJ1-1
CDR3aa: CASSATGGSSEAFF
CDR3nt: TGTGCCAGCAGTGCGACAGGGGGAAGTAGTGAAGCTTTCTTT

v_gene: TRBV11-2
d_gene: NA
abundance: NA
j_gene: TRBJ1-6
CDR3aa: CASRAADPGSPLHF
CDR3nt: TGTGCCAGCAGGGCCGCGGACCCGGGGTCACCCCTCCACTTT

v_gene: TRBV19
d_gene: NA
abundance: NA
j_gene: TRBJ2-5
CDR3aa: CASSSSGETQYF
CDR3nt: TGTGCCAGTAGTAGTAGCGGCGAGACCCAGTACTTC

v_gene: TRBV7-9
d_gene: NA
abundance: NA
j_gene: TRBJ2-5
CDR3aa: CASSPRPTGETQYF
CDR3nt: TGTGCCAGCAGCCCACGTCCCACAGGGGAGACCCAGTACTTC

v_gene: TRBV4-2
d_gene: NA
abundance: few
j_gene: TRBJ1-2
CDR3aa: CASSQEIGQSNYGYTF
CDR3nt: TGTGCCAGCAGCCAAGAGATTGGACAGAGTAACTATGGCTACACCTTC

v_gene: TRBV6-5
d_gene: NA
abundance: NA
j_gene: TRBJ1-2
CDR3aa: CASRTHGGDYGYTF
CDR3nt: TGTGCCAGCAGGACCCACGGAGGGGACTATGGCTACACCTTC

v_gene: TRBV25-1
d_gene: NA
abundance: NA
j_gene: TRBJ1-1
CDR3aa: CASNQGSLNTEAFF
CDR3nt: TGTGCCAGCAACCAGGGCAGCCTGAACACTGAAGCTTTCTTT

v_gene: TRBV5-6
d_gene: NA
abundance: NA
j_gene: TRBJ1-6
CDR3aa: CASSLGQRSPLHF
CDR3nt: TGTGCCAGCAGCTTGGGCCAGAGGTCACCCCTCCACTTT

v_gene: TRBV7-2
d_gene: TRBD2
abundance: NA
j_gene: TRBJ2-3
CDR3aa: CASSSGTSGSQVGGGTQYF
CDR3nt: TGTGCCAGCAGCTCCGGGACTAGCGGGAGCCAGGTGGGGGGAGGTACGCAGTATTTT

v_gene: TRBV18
d_gene: TRBD1
abundance: NA
j_gene: TRBJ2-7
CDR3aa: CASSSGTGGTDEQYF
CDR3nt: TGTGCCAGCTCGTCCGGGACAGGGGGCACGGACGAGCAGTACTTC

v_gene: TRBV15
d_gene: NA
abundance: NA
j_gene: TRBJ1-4
CDR3aa: CATSRDNGGHEKLFF
CDR3nt: TGTGCCACCAGCAGAGATAATGGGGGCCATGAAAAACTGTTTTTT

v_gene: TRBV6-1
d_gene: NA
abundance: once
j_gene: TRBJ2-7
CDR3aa: CASSEAAVDGYEQYF
CDR3nt: TGTGCCAGCAGTGAAGCCGCGGTAGACGGATACGAGCAGTACTTC

v_gene: TRBV19
d_gene: TRBD1
abundance: few
j_gene: TRBJ2-3
CDR3aa: CASSRQGASTDTQYF
CDR3nt: TGTGCCAGTAGTCGACAGGGGGCAAGCACAGATACGCAGTATTTT

v_gene: TRBV7-9
d_gene: TRBD1
abundance: NA
j_gene: TRBJ1-3
CDR3aa: CASSWETGASGNTIYF
CDR3nt: TGTGCCAGCAGCTGGGAAACAGGGGCCTCTGGAAACACCATATATTTT

v_gene: TRBV3-1/TRBV3-2
d_gene: NA
abundance: NA
j_gene: TRBJ1-1
CDR3aa: CASSQGTGRGNTEAFF
CDR3nt: TGTGCCAGCAGCCAGGGAACAGGGAGGGGAAACACTGAAGCTTTCTTT

v_gene: TRBV5-1
d_gene: NA
abundance: NA
j_gene: TRBJ2-1
CDR3aa: CASSGGGRRGNEQFF
CDR3nt: TGCGCCAGCAGCGGTGGCGGGCGACGAGGGAATGAGCAGTTCTTC

v_gene: TRBV28
d_gene: NA
abundance: NA
j_gene: TRBJ1-6
CDR3aa: CASSPQGGNSPLHF
CDR3nt: TGTGCCAGCAGTCCACAGGGTGGGAATTCACCCCTCCACTTT

v_gene: TRBV6-5
d_gene: NA
abundance: NA
j_gene: TRBJ2-5
CDR3aa: CASTSRAVPTQYF
CDR3nt: TGTGCCAGCACCTCCAGGGCGGTCCCGACCCAGTACTTC

v_gene: TRBV28
d_gene: NA
abundance: few
j_gene: TRBJ2-5
CDR3aa: CASTIPGDQGGTQYF
CDR3nt: TGTGCCAGCACCATTCCGGGGGATCAAGGTGGGACCCAGTACTTC

v_gene: TRBV10-2
d_gene: TRBD2
abundance: NA
j_gene: TRBJ2-1
CDR3aa: CASTGGRAYYEQFF
CDR3nt: TGCGCCAGCACGGGAGGGAGGGCCTATTATGAGCAGTTCTTC

v_gene: TRBV20-1
d_gene: TRBD1
abundance: few
j_gene: TRBJ1-4
CDR3aa: CSASDRGKGTNEKLFF
CDR3nt: TGCAGTGCTAGTGACAGGGGAAAAGGAACTAATGAAAAACTGTTTTTT

v_gene: TRBV12-2
d_gene: NA
abundance: NA
j_gene: TRBJ2-7
CDR3aa: CASRPTSGSSYEQYF
CDR3nt: TGTGCAAGTCGCCCGACTAGCGGGAGCTCCTACGAGCAGTACTTC

v_gene: TRBV27
d_gene: NA
abundance: NA
j_gene: TRBJ2-3
CDR3aa: CASSPEGFPAGDTQYF
CDR3nt: TGTGCCAGCAGTCCGGAGGGTTTCCCGGCCGGAGATACGCAGTATTTT

v_gene: TRBV5-1
d_gene: NA
abundance: few
j_gene: TRBJ1-2
CDR3aa: CASSPSHLGGHMGYTF
CDR3nt: TGCGCCAGCAGCCCCTCTCACTTAGGGGGTCATATGGGCTACACCTTC

v_gene: TRBV29-1
d_gene: TRBD1
abundance: NA
j_gene: TRBJ1-2
CDR3aa: CSVAYPGQAYGYTF
CDR3nt: TGCAGCGTAGCCTATCCGGGACAGGCATATGGCTACACCTTC